This section outlines one T cell receptor beta chain sequence together with its context. Its specificity is unknown. Its ends do not fully match the called genes, so a read error is possible. The data derive from a study of cytomegalovirus exposure and HLA in healthy donors. Study-wide points: V segments that were indistinguishable, TRBV6-2 and TRBV6-3 among them, were omitted from analysis. V- and J-gene trimming of TCR beta was linked (in a later analysis) to a missense DCLRE1C variant. Other equally common chains were less clonally expanded than HLA-associated TCR beta chains, a later analysis showed.

CDR3 length: 16 residues. Germline V CDR1 and CDR2: LNHDA, SQIVND (reference sequence). Primers included in the PCR were 60 Vbeta and 13 Jbeta primers. The table came from immunoSEQ multiplex PCR; TCRdb's copy has only in-frame clones and leaves some out. Of about 170,000 clones listed, around 80% are singletons. The clonotype comes from a woman between 50 and 59 years old in good health and CMV-seropositive. Sequencing was carried out using PBMCs. J is TRBJ2-5 and V is TRBV19, with a tentative D call TRBD1 (7 bases). The CDR3 sequence is CASRMAGAGGQEAQYF. DNA for the CDR3: TGTGCCTCCAGGATGGCTGGGGCAGGGGGGCAAGAGGCCCAGTACTTC.